This record concerns one T cell receptor beta chain sequence. Its specificity is not known. V gave up 1 base and J gave up 2 bases; unmatched junction bases: 5. The length of the CDR3 is 16 residues. CDR1 and CDR2 from the germline V gene are SGHVS and FNYEAQ. The record originates from a study of cytomegalovirus exposure and HLA in healthy donors. Study-level information: A preliminary data release comprised 91 million or so unique TCRs obtained from HLA-typed donors. General observations from the study: Later analysis indicated greater clonal expansion among HLA-associated TCR beta chains than among equally common other chains. As was reported, the classifier diagnosed cytomegalovirus status with high specificity and sensitivity. According to an earlier analysis, most TCR beta V segments yielded productive rearrangements about 87% or about 30% of the time.

Primers included in the PCR were 60 Vbeta and 13 Jbeta primers. Profiled with immunoSEQ multiplex PCR; TCRdb holds only in-frame clones, not every one. The repertoire holds about 160,000 clones, 84% seen once, with 0.38% in the top ten. The chain couples TRBV7-6 to TRBJ2-1; 7 positions agree with TRBD2. This clonotype originated in a boy aged 2 to 10 in good health and CMV-seronegative. The specimen sequenced was PBMCs. This CDR3 is CASSLVPSGTYNEQFF. In DNA, the CDR3 is TGTGCCAGCAGCTTAGTTCCTAGCGGAACCTACAATGAGCAGTTCTTC. Together with reference TRBV7-6 and TRBJ2-1, the CDR3 gives the full variable domain: GAGVSQSPRYKVTKRGQDVALRCDPISGHVSLYWYRQALGQGPEFLTYFNYEAQQDKSGLPNDRFSAERPEGSISTLTIQRTEQRDSAMYRCASSLVPSGTYNEQFFGPGTRLTVL.